This T cell receptor beta chain appears in the sequencing data of a study of blood T cell repertoires in COVID-19. Turning to the study itself: The United States, Italy and Spain were the sources of the acute and convalescent COVID-19 samples. PBMCs, B-cell-depleted T cells, or T cells provided the cDNA or gDNA that made up the material.

In the source study's methods: Amplification of reference gene primers was used by the study to estimate nucleated cell counts. The repertoire was sequenced with immunoSEQ multiplex PCR; TCRdb's copy has only in-frame clones and lacks some. V, J and clone size were drawn from that table, and D and trimming were deduced from the DNA. The sample lists more than 90,000 clones, roughly 92% seen once, with around 5.8% in the top ten. Sequenced sample: peripheral blood. The sequence came from a man in his fifties or sixties with active COVID-19.

The CDR3 region has the DNA TGTGCCAGTAGATCCGTTGGGACAGGGATCTCCGGGGAGCTGTTTTTT. Encoded protein: CASRSVGTGISGELFF. The V gene is TRBV19, the J gene TRBJ2-2; 9 bases align to TRBD1. The V and J ends lost 6 bases and 6 bases, in that order; junction bases with no gene match: 11. CDR1 is LNHDA, CDR2 SQIVND, per germline (reference sequence). The CDR3 runs to 16 residues. The whole variable domain, remainder taken from reference TRBV19 and TRBJ2-2, is DGGITQSPKYLFRKEGQNVTLSCEQNLNHDAMYWYRQDPGQGLRLIYYSQIVNDFQKGDIAEGYSVSREKKESFPLTVTSAQKNPTAFYLCASRSVGTGISGELFFGEGSRLTVL.